This entry describes one TCR beta chain. No antigen is known for it. This sample was taken from a study of T-cell memory formation after mild COVID-19. Study observations and caveats: There was a balanced CD4/CD8 profile in clones contracting day 15 to 85, and later expanders leaned CD4+. Chiefly within CM and EM were the contracting CD4+ clones; CD8+ ones were within EMRA.

TCRalpha and TCRbeta libraries used 5'RACE with constant-segment primers and UMIs. TCRdb ran MiXCR on the 5' RACE reads and lists one entry per CDR3 protein. Among approximately 480,000 distinct CDR3 sequences listed, 18% were seen once. Germline V gene sequence: CDR1 LGHDT, CDR2 YNNKEL (reference sequence). V shed 0 bases and J shed 8 bases, with 7 bases lying between them. The CDR3 is made up of 12 amino acids. The receptor's source is an adult woman who had mild COVID-19 (a few samples of this study predate the infection). Cell type and time point are not known. Specimen: PBMCs or a T cell subset sorted from them (not recorded which). The chain has TRBV3-1 and TRBJ1-2; no reliable D call. The CDR3 coding sequence is TGTGCCAGCAGCCAAGATAAAGGGGGCTACACCTTC. Its protein product is CASSQDKGGYTF. Based on the CDR3 plus reference TRBV3-1 and TRBJ1-2, the full variable domain is DTAVSQTPKYLVTQMGNDKSIKCEQNLGHDTMYWYKQDSKKFLKIMFSYNNKELIINETVPNRFSPKSPDKAHLNLHINSLELGDSAVYFCASSQDKGGYTFGSGTRLTVV.